A single sample gave rise to the 10 T cell receptor beta chains below, sequenced in a study of blood T cell repertoires in COVID-19. The method was immunoSEQ multiplex PCR; TCRdb's version includes in-frame clones alone and lacks a portion of them. The data contain some 140,000 clones, more than 70% of them seen just once; the ten biggest clones take up around 5.5%. The sample comprised PBMCs or T cells enriched from blood (not recorded which). These receptors originate from a man in his forties with acute COVID-19.

V gene TRBV6-6 combines with J gene TRBJ2-1; 10 bases line up with TRBD1. In germline, CDR1 is MNHNY, CDR2 SVGAGI (reference sequence). V lost 1 base, J lost 5 bases, and 5 bases stayed unmatched. This CDR3 comprises 16 residues. The CDR3 reads CASSYYGTGAHNEQFF. The CDR3 DNA is TGTGCCAGCAGTTACTACGGGACAGGGGCCCACAATGAGCAGTTCTTC.

This clone was seen only once. The chain recombines TRBV19 with TRBJ2-5, with a weak D call TRBD2 (6 bases). CDR1 is LNHDA and CDR2 is SQIVND in the germline V gene (reference sequence). The CDR3 extends over 16 amino acids. V lost 0 bases and J 1 base, leaving 12 bases between the germline ends. The CDR3 region has the DNA TGTGCCAGTAGTATAGACGGCGGAGGGGTCCAAGAGACCCAGTACTTC. It translates to CASSIDGGGVQETQYF.

This clone showed up just a few times. The chain has TRBV30 and TRBJ1-5; D remains ambiguous. The germline V and J ends were trimmed by 2 bases and 3 bases, with 11 bases remaining between them. This CDR3 contains 14 residues. Germline CDR1 GTSNPN, CDR2 SVGIG (reference sequence). In nucleotides, the CDR3 is TGTGCCTGGAGTTCCCCAGGAAACAATCAGCCCCAGCATTTT. This translates into CAWSSPGNNQPQHF.

This clone was found a few times. In nucleotides, the CDR3 is TGCGCCAGCAGCCCCTTCACGGGGGTAGCTGGAAACACCATATATTTT. Encoded protein: CASSPFTGVAGNTIYF. The gene calls are TRBV4-3 and TRBJ1-3; tentative D call: TRBD1 (5 bases). CDR1 is LGHNA and CDR2 is YSLEER in the germline V gene. Trimming shortened V by 4 bases and J by 2 bases, and 15 bases separated the two germline ends. The CDR3 is made up of 16 amino acids.

This clone was recorded once. The rearrangement links TRBV7-7 to TRBJ1-1, with a tentative D call TRBD1 (6 bases). V gave up 5 bases and J gave up 8 bases, with 18 bases separating them. Germline V gene lookup returns CDR1 SSHAT and CDR2 FNYEAQ (reference sequence). CDR3 length: 14 amino acids. CDR3 amino acids: CASSPLRTGKEAFF. For the CDR3, the DNA is TGTGCCAGCAGCCCCTTGCGAACAGGGAAAGAAGCTTTCTTT. Looking up the rest from reference TRBV7-7 and TRBJ1-1 gives the full variable domain: GAGVSQSPRYKVTKRGQDVTLRCDPISSHATLYWYQQALGQGPEFLTYFNYEAQPDKSGLPSDRFSAERPEGSISTLTIQRTEQRDSAMYRCASSPLRTGKEAFFGQGTRLTVV.

The V and J genes are TRBV7-2 and TRBJ1-3; no definite D call. Germline loops: CDR1 SGHTA, CDR2 FQGNSA. The CDR3 extends over 16 amino acids. V lost 1 base to trimming and J lost 0 bases, with 10 bases between them. CDR3: CASSLGPTGSGNTIYF. In nucleotides, the CDR3 is TGTGCCAGCAGCTTAGGGCCGACGGGCTCTGGAAACACCATATATTTT.

The genes are TRBV20-1 and TRBJ1-5; D possibly corresponds to TRBD1 (5 bases). CDR1 and CDR2 from the germline V gene are DFQATT and SNEGSKA (reference sequence). The CDR3 extends over 11 amino acids. The ends were cut back, 2 bases at V and 16 bases at J, with 15 bases in the middle. This CDR3 reads CSARLTDTNHF. DNA of the CDR3: TGCAGTGCTAGATTAACGGACACCAACCATTTT.

This sequence joins TRBV12-3 or TRBV12-4 and TRBJ2-7, with TRBD1 as a possible D gene (7 bases). The CDR3 totals 13 residues. The germline V and J ends were trimmed by 6 bases and 3 bases, with 12 bases remaining between them. As DNA, the CDR3 is TGTGCCAGCAGCAGGGGGGTGTACTACGAGCAGTACTTC. Encoded protein: CASSRGVYYEQYF.

The chain couples TRBV3-1 (or the pseudogene TRBV3-2) to TRBJ1-3; 7 bases align to TRBD1. After removal of 4 bases from V and 4 bases from J, the junction contained 10 bases not matched to a gene. Germline CDR1 LGHDT, CDR2 YNNKEL (reference sequence). This CDR3 has 16 residues. The CDR3 is CASSPLGGARGNTIYF. CDR3 DNA sequence: TGTGCCAGCAGCCCGCTAGGGGGCGCAAGGGGAAACACCATATATTTT.

V is TRBV7-6 and J is TRBJ1-6; TRBD1 might be the D (5 bases). This CDR3 has 14 residues. Deletions cut 4 bases from V and 10 bases from J, with 14 bases between. Germline CDR1 and CDR2: SGHVS and FNYEAQ. Here the CDR3 reads CASSSTTGHSPLHF. In DNA, the CDR3 is TGTGCCAGCAGCTCTACAACAGGCCACTCACCCCTCCACTTT.